This TCR beta chain was captured in a study of shared clonotypes between healthy human individuals. Assay: immunoSEQ multiplex PCR; the TCRdb copy retains only in-frame clones and omits some. Of about 2 million clones listed, roughly 94% are singletons. In germline, CDR1 is SEHNR, CDR2 FQNEAQ (reference sequence). V gave up 3 bases and J gave up 5 bases, with 8 bases separating them. This CDR3 comprises 13 residues. The sample comprised naive CD4+ T cells sorted from blood. Subset specified: CD45RA+ positively selected. V gene TRBV7-9 combines with J gene TRBJ1-5; D not certain. The sequence derives from a young man in good health. CDR3 coding DNA: TGTGCCAGCAGCTTCGACGGGGATCAGCCCCAGCATTTT. Protein sequence: CASSFDGDQPQHF.